The 30 T cell receptor beta chains below were found in one sample sequenced in a study of cytomegalovirus exposure and HLA in healthy donors. The assay was immunoSEQ multiplex PCR, and TCRdb's table has in-frame clones only and misses some. The table lists approximately 150,000 clones, about 85% of them singletons, with approximately 2.3% in the top ten. The sequenced sample was PBMCs. The receptors here all came from a young man in good health and CMV-seropositive.

The rearrangement uses TRBV5-1 and TRBJ2-7; D may be TRBD1 (6 bases). The CDR3 extends over 15 amino acids. Germline V gene sequence: CDR1 SGHRS, CDR2 YFSETQ. V was pared by 0 bases and J by 0 bases, with 10 bases between. CDR3 sequence (DNA): TGCGCCAGCAGCTTGGGGGGGCAGAGCTCCTACGAGCAGTACTTC. Encoded protein: CASSLGGQSSYEQYF.

The chain has TRBV2 and TRBJ2-5; 7 bases match TRBD1. The germline V gene has CDR1 SNHLY and CDR2 FYNNEI. The CDR3 has 13 amino acids. With V trimmed by 8 bases and J by 2 bases, 5 bases remained unmatched. The CDR3 nucleotides read TGTGCCAGCTCCCGGGACAGTCAAGAGACCCAGTACTTC. Amino acids: CASSRDSQETQYF.

The CDR3 reads CASSPGQHNEQFF. For the CDR3, the DNA is TGTGCCAGCTCACCGGGGCAACACAATGAGCAGTTCTTC. The chain is built from TRBV18 and TRBJ2-1; possibly TRBD1 for D (5 bases). V lost 3 bases and J lost 5, with 8 bases in between. The germline V gene has CDR1 KGHSH and CDR2 LQKENI. The CDR3 extends over 13 amino acids.

This chain joins TRBV29-1 and TRBJ2-3, with D possibly being TRBD2 (6 bases). V lost 6 bases and J 0 bases, leaving 13 bases between the germline ends. This CDR3 contains 14 residues. Germline V lookup: CDR1 SQVTM, CDR2 ANQGSEA. The chain's CDR3 is CSVRIGTSTDTQYF. CDR3 in DNA: TGCAGCGTGCGAATCGGGACTAGCACAGATACGCAGTATTTT.

The sample holds one count of this clone. This rearrangement joins TRBV7-9 to TRBJ2-7, with D perhaps TRBD2 (6 bases). Trimming stripped 1 base from V and 5 bases from J, with 12 bases between. In germline, CDR1 is SEHNR, CDR2 FQNEAQ (reference sequence). The CDR3 has 14 amino acids. CDR3 sequence (DNA): TGTGCCAGCAGCTTAGGAGGAGGGGTCAACGAGCAGTACTTC. Translation: CASSLGGGVNEQYF.

A few counts support this clone. This chain connects TRBV2 to TRBJ2-5, with 15 bases fitting TRBD2. The CDR3 is made up of 16 amino acids. The germline V gene has CDR1 SNHLY and CDR2 FYNNEI. The junction had 8 bases not matched to a gene; V was cut back by 5 bases and J by 7 bases. Here the CDR3 reads CASSTGTSGGRATQYF. The DNA for the CDR3 is TGTGCCAGCAGTACCGGGACTAGCGGGGGGCGGGCGACCCAGTACTTC.

The rearrangement uses TRBV5-1 and TRBJ1-2; D possibly corresponds to TRBD1 (5 bases). Looked up from germline, CDR1 is SGHRS and CDR2 is YFSETQ. The CDR3 is made up of 13 amino acids. Trimming removed 5 bases at V and 4 bases at J, with 12 bases between. CDR3 coding DNA: TGCGCCAGCAGGCCGGGGGGGTTCTATGGCTACACCTTC. Protein sequence: CASRPGGFYGYTF.

The chain recombines TRBV7-9 with TRBJ2-1, with 9 bases that match TRBD1. The CDR3 runs to 16 residues. The germline CDR1 and CDR2 sequences are SEHNR and FQNEAQ (reference sequence). J lost 5 bases, V lost 5 bases, and 10 bases had no gene match. CDR3 nucleotide sequence: TGTGCCAGCAGCCCCCAGTCGGGACAGGGAAACAATGAGCAGTTCTTC. Translating it yields CASSPQSGQGNNEQFF.

This clone was counted once. This chain uses TRBV5-4 with TRBJ2-1; D call uncertain. Trimming removed 2 bases at V and 5 bases at J, with 8 bases between. Germline loops: CDR1 SGHNT, CDR2 YYREEE (reference sequence). The CDR3 loop spans 13 amino acids. CDR3 DNA: TGTGCCAGCAGCTTCGTTTCAGACAATGAGCAGTTCTTC. This encodes CASSFVSDNEQFF.

The V gene is TRBV2, the J gene TRBJ1-2, with 8 bases lining up with TRBD1. CDR3 size: 14 residues. The V gene end was trimmed by 4 bases and the J gene end by 7 bases; junction bases not matched to a gene: 8. Germline V lookup: CDR1 SNHLY, CDR2 FYNNEI. The CDR3 spells CASSGGQGMSGYTF. The CDR3 bases are TGTGCCAGCAGTGGAGGACAGGGTATGAGTGGCTACACCTTC.

The chain joins TRBV18 to TRBJ1-5, with a weak D call TRBD1 (6 bases). There are 14 residues in the CDR3. Germline V gene data show CDR1 as KGHSH and CDR2 as LQKENI. The V end lost 4 bases, the J end lost 4 bases, and 11 bases lay between the germline ends. Here the CDR3 DNA reads TGTGCCAGCTCACTTGGACAGTATAATCAGCCCCAGCATTTT. Translating it yields CASSLGQYNQPQHF.

The V call is TRBV16, the J call TRBJ1-1, with D perhaps TRBD1 (5 bases). Germline V gene lookup returns CDR1 KGHSY and CDR2 FQNENV. V was clipped by 1 base and J by 0 bases, with 9 bases between them. The CDR3 contains 15 residues. The CDR3 loop is CASSQLARVNTEAFF. The DNA of the CDR3 is TGTGCCAGCAGCCAATTGGCCAGGGTGAACACTGAAGCTTTCTTT.

The V and J genes are TRBV27 and TRBJ1-2, with D perhaps matching TRBD1 (5 bases). The germline CDR1 and CDR2 sequences are MNHEY and SMNVEV (reference sequence). This CDR3 is built from 14 residues. The V and J ends lost 3 bases and 3 bases respectively, with 11 bases between them. The CDR3 is CASSLRQLDYGYTF. CDR3 bases: TGTGCCAGCAGTTTGAGACAGCTTGACTATGGCTACACCTTC.

The rearrangement links TRBV4-2 to TRBJ1-5, with 9 nucleotides matching TRBD1. V lost 1 base to trimming and J lost 3 bases; unmatched junction nucleotides: 7. This CDR3 comprises 17 residues. The V gene's germline CDR1 is LGHNA and CDR2 YNFKEQ. CDR3 DNA: TGTGCCAGCAGCCAAGCTACCGGGACAGGGATCAATCAGCCCCAGCATTTT. Its protein is CASSQATGTGINQPQHF.

J is TRBJ2-1 and V is TRBV28; 9 positions match TRBD2. The CDR3 extends over 16 amino acids. Germline loops: CDR1 MDHEN, CDR2 SYDVKM. Unmatched junction bases numbered 5, after V lost 3 bases and J lost 2 bases. The CDR3 DNA reads as TGTGCCAGCAGTTTTTATAGCGGGGGAACCTACAATGAGCAGTTCTTC. Its translation: CASSFYSGGTYNEQFF.

This chain joins TRBV19 and TRBJ1-1; D is unresolved. The CDR3 totals 15 residues. Germline-derived CDR1 and CDR2 are LNHDA and SQIVND (reference sequence). Trimming left V 5 bases short and J 4 bases short, with 17 bases between. CDR3 nucleotides: TGTGCCAGTAGTCTCGGGATTTTCAAGAGCACTGAAGCTTTCTTT. This sequence encodes CASSLGIFKSTEAFF.

The chain couples TRBV19 to TRBJ2-7, with D maybe TRBD1 (6 bases). Trimming shortened V by 4 bases and J by 3 bases, and 25 bases separated the two germline ends. From germline, CDR1 is LNHDA and CDR2 SQIVND (reference sequence). This CDR3 is 18 amino acids long. CDR3 in amino acids: CASSTLRQAAALHYEQYF. In DNA form, the CDR3 reads TGTGCCAGTAGTACCCTTAGACAGGCGGCAGCCCTTCACTACGAGCAGTACTTC.

The gene calls are TRBV6-5 and TRBJ2-1; 7 bases are shared with TRBD2. This CDR3 spans 13 amino acids. Germline CDR1 reads MNHEY; CDR2 reads SVGAGI. The V gene end was trimmed by 6 bases and the J gene end by 3 bases; junction bases not matched to a gene: 2. The CDR3 protein is CASSRDYYNEQFF. The CDR3 region has the DNA TGTGCCAGCAGCCGGGACTACTACAATGAGCAGTTCTTC.

The V and J genes are TRBV7-9 and TRBJ2-2; 7 bases match TRBD1. CDR3 length equals 16 residues. After removal of 6 bases from V and 2 bases from J, the junction contained 9 bases not matched to a gene. CDR1 and CDR2 (germline): SEHNR, FQNEAQ (reference sequence). CDR3: CASSSLDRVNTGELFF. The CDR3 nucleotides read TGTGCCAGCAGTTCCCTAGACAGGGTAAACACCGGGGAGCTGTTTTTT.

The sample holds a few counts of this clone. The chain's CDR3 is CASSPGLNSGNTIYF. CDR3 DNA: TGTGCCAGTAGCCCTGGACTAAACTCTGGAAACACCATATATTTT. This chain connects TRBV19 to TRBJ1-3; D uncertain. CDR1 and CDR2 (germline): LNHDA, SQIVND (reference sequence). Trimming removed 6 bases from V and 0 bases from J, with 12 bases in between. The CDR3 runs to 15 residues.

In its sample, this clone was seen once. The chain joins TRBV9 to TRBJ1-2, with TRBD1 matching 8 bases. The trim removed 3 bases at V and 7 bases at J, leaving 17 bases unmatched. CDR1 SGDLS and CDR2 YYNGEE come from the germline V gene. The CDR3 contains 17 residues. CDR3 amino acids: CASSAQISRDRLLGYTF. The DNA for the CDR3 is TGTGCCAGCAGCGCCCAAATATCCCGGGACAGGCTACTTGGCTACACCTTC.

This clone was observed many times. The V and J genes are TRBV6-4 and TRBJ2-3, with 11 bases lining up with TRBD2. From germline, CDR1 is MRHNA and CDR2 SNTAGT. The CDR3 spans 16 residues. Trimming removed 7 bases from V and 4 bases from J; junction bases left unmatched: 10. This CDR3 is CASTSPTSGDPDTQYF. CDR3 DNA: TGTGCCAGCACATCCCCGACTAGCGGGGACCCAGATACGCAGTATTTT.

The V and J genes are TRBV7-8 and TRBJ2-7; a possible D gene is TRBD1 (6 bases). Trimming took 5 bases from V and 2 from J, leaving 13 bases between them. The CDR3 is made up of 14 amino acids. In germline, CDR1 is SGHVS, CDR2 FQNEAQ. The CDR3 reads CASSPLDSPYEQYF. The CDR3 DNA reads as TGTGCCAGCAGCCCACTGGACAGCCCCTACGAGCAGTACTTC.

The rearrangement joins TRBV4-3 to TRBJ2-7; no firm D call. This CDR3 has 14 amino acids. Trimming cost V 4 bases and J 0 bases, with 10 bases left between them. Germline V gene sequence: CDR1 LGHNA, CDR2 YSLEER. The CDR3 region has the DNA TGCGCCAGCAGCCTAGAGAGCCTCTCCTACGAGCAGTACTTC. Translation gives CASSLESLSYEQYF.

A few counts support this clone. The chain links TRBV6-1 to TRBJ1-6, with 8 bases fitting TRBD1. From germline, CDR1 is MNHNS and CDR2 SASEGT. Trimming at V came to 2 bases and at J to 2 bases, leaving 2 bases not matched to a gene. The CDR3 spans 16 residues. The DNA for the CDR3 is TGTGCCAGCAGTGAAAGGGACAGGACCTATAATTCACCCCTCCACTTT. This translates into CASSERDRTYNSPLHF.

J is TRBJ2-4 and V is TRBV20-1, with D possibly TRBD2 on 5 matching bases. The length of the CDR3 is 11 residues. Germline V gene sequence: CDR1 DFQATT, CDR2 SNEGSKA (reference sequence). V lost 3 bases and J lost 7, with 7 bases in between. In nucleotides, the CDR3 is TGCAGTGCTAGTTGGGAGAACATTCAGTACTTC. This gives the protein CSASWENIQYF.

Written as DNA, the CDR3 is TGCGCCAGCAGTGGGGTACCCGCCGGGACTAGCGGTGCAGCGGGTACGCAGTATTTT. Protein: CASSGVPAGTSGAAGTQYF. The chain couples TRBV10-1 to TRBJ2-3, with 11 nucleotides matching TRBD2. Germline V gives CDR1 WNHNN, CDR2 SYGVQD (reference sequence). The CDR3 runs to 19 residues. After removal of 4 bases from V and 8 bases from J, the junction contained 20 bases not matched to a gene.

The genes are TRBV7-8 and TRBJ1-2, with D maybe TRBD1 (6 bases). Germline V CDR1 and CDR2: SGHVS, FQNEAQ. The V end was cut by 0 bases, the J end by 2 bases, with 10 bases between. The CDR3 consists of 15 residues. The CDR3 reads CASSLASRGNYGYTF. The CDR3 nucleotides read TGTGCCAGCAGCTTAGCTTCCAGGGGAAACTATGGCTACACCTTC.

This chain links TRBV19 with TRBJ1-5, with a tentative D call TRBD1 (5 bases). V lost 5 bases, J lost 0 bases, and 11 bases lay in between. This CDR3 spans 15 amino acids. CDR1 is LNHDA, CDR2 SQIVND, per germline (reference sequence). This chain's CDR3 is CASSAGMNSNQPQHF. The CDR3 coding sequence is TGTGCCAGTAGTGCAGGGATGAATAGCAATCAGCCCCAGCATTTT.

V usage is TRBV15 and J usage is TRBJ1-3; TRBD1 might be the D (5 bases). The CDR3 extends over 13 amino acids. V was trimmed by 5 bases and J by 1 base, leaving 6 bases between them. Germline V gives CDR1 LNHNV, CDR2 YYDKDF (reference sequence). The CDR3 is CATSGASGNTIYF. For the CDR3, the DNA is TGTGCCACCAGCGGGGCGTCTGGAAACACCATATATTTT.